One T cell receptor (beta chain) is described in this entry. This CDR3 has 14 residues. The germline gives CDR1 SGHRS, CDR2 YFSETQ. The quantity of total RNA per TCR library was roughly 3,700 ng. TCRdb derives one entry per CDR3 protein from the 5' RACE reads, leaving out DNA. The specimen's table records around 450,000 distinct CDR3 sequences. The entry originates in a study of monozygotic twins with inflammatory bowel disease. The sample was blood. V usage is TRBV5-1 and J usage is TRBJ2-7. The receptor comes from a human donor with ulcerative colitis or Crohn's disease, or a healthy co-twin of an affected twin (not recorded which). This CDR3 reads CASSLSTVTYEQYF.